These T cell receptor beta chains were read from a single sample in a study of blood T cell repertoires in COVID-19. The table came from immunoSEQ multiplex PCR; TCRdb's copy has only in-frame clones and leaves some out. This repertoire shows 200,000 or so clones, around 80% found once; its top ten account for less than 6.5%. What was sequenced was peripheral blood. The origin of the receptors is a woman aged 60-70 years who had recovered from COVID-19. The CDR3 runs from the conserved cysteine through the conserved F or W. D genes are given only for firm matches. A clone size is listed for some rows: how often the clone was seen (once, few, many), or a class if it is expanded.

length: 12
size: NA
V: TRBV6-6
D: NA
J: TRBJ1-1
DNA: TGTGCCAGCATCGGGACACGTGGTGAAGCTTTCTTT
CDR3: CASIGTRGEAFF

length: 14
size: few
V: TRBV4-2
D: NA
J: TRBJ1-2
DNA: TGTGCCAGCAGCCAAGATAGAAGTTCCTATGGCTACACCTTC
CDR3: CASSQDRSSYGYTF

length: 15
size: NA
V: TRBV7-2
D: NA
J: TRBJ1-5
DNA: TGTGCCAGCAGCTTAGGGGCCGTAAGCAATCAGCCCCAGCATTTT
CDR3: CASSLGAVSNQPQHF

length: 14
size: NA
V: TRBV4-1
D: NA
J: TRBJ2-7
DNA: TGCGCCAGCAGCCCACCCTTTAGACTCGACGAGCAGTACTTC
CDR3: CASSPPFRLDEQYF

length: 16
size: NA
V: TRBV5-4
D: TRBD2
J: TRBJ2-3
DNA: TGTGCCAGCAGCTTGGATAAGCGGGGGGCTCCAGATACGCAGTATTTT
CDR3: CASSLDKRGAPDTQYF

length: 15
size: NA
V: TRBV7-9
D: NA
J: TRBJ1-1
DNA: TGTGCCAGCAGCTTAGAAGGGGGAATGAACACTGAAGCTTTCTTT
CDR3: CASSLEGGMNTEAFF

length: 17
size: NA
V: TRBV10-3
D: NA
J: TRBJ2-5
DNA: TGTGCCATCAGTGGACCTTCGGACGGAGAGGGGGAAGAGACCCAGTACTTC
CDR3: CAISGPSDGEGEETQYF

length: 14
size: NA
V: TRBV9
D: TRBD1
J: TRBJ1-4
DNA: TGTGCCAGCAGCGAGGGGGCTGGGGATGAAAAACTGTTTTTT
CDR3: CASSEGAGDEKLFF

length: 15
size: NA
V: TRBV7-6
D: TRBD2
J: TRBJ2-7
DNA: TGTGCCAGCAGCTTAGACAGAGCGGGGCCGTACGAGCAGTACTTC
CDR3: CASSLDRAGPYEQYF

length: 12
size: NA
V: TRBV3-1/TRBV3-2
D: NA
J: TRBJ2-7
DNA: TGTGCCAGCAGCCAAATCGGAGGCGAGCAGTACTTC
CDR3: CASSQIGGEQYF

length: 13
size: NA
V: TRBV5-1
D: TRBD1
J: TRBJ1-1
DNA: TGCGCCAGCCGAGGGACAGACAACACTGAAGCTTTCTTT
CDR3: CASRGTDNTEAFF

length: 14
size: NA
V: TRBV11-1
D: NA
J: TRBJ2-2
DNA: TGTGCCAGCAGCTTATCCTCGAACACCGGGGAGCTGTTTTTT
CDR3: CASSLSSNTGELFF

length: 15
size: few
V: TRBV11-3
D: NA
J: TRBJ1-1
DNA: TGTGCCAGCAGCTTAGATAGCTCCCGGGGCACTGAAGCTTTCTTT
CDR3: CASSLDSSRGTEAFF

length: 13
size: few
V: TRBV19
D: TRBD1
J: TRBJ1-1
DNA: TGTGCCAGCGGACAGGCGATGAACACTGAAGCTTTCTTT
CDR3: CASGQAMNTEAFF

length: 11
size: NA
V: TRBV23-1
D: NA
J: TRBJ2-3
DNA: TGCGCCAGCTCCCTCCCGGATACGCAGTATTTT
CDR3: CASSLPDTQYF

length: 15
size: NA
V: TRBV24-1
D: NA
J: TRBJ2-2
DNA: TGTGCCACCAGTGATCTGACAGGGAACACCGGGGAGCTGTTTTTT
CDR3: CATSDLTGNTGELFF

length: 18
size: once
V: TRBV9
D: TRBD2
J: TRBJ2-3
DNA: TGTGCCAGCAGCCCAGGGACTAGCGGGGGGCCTAGCACAGATACGCAGTATTTT
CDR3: CASSPGTSGGPSTDTQYF

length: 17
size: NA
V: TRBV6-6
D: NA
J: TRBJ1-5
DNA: TGTGCCAGCAGACGATATGGCGACCCCGGGAGCAATCAGCCCCAGCATTTT
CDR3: CASRRYGDPGSNQPQHF

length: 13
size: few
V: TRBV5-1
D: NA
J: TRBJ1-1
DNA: TGCGCCAGCAGCTTGACAGGGACGGATGAAGCTTTCTTT
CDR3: CASSLTGTDEAFF

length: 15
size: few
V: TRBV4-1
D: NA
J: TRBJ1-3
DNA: TGCGCCAGCAGCCAAGAACAAAACTCTGGAAACACCATATATTTT
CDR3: CASSQEQNSGNTIYF

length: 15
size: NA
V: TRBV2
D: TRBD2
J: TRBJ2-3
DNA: TGTGCCAGCAGCCTAGCGGGGGGTAGCACAGATACGCAGTATTTT
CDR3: CASSLAGGSTDTQYF

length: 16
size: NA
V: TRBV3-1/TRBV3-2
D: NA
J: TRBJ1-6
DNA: TGTGCCAGCAGCCAAGAGGCGAGGATCTATAATTCACCCCTCCACTTT
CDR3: CASSQEARIYNSPLHF

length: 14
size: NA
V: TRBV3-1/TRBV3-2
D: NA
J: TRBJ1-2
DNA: TGTGCCAGCAGCCAACGGACAACCCAACGGGGCTACACCTTC
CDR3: CASSQRTTQRGYTF

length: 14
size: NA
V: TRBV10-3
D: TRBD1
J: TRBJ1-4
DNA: TGTGCCATCAGCCCCGGGACAGGGACCGAAAAACTGTTTTTT
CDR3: CAISPGTGTEKLFF

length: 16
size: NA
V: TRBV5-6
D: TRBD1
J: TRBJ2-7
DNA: TGTGCCAGCACCGATTGGACAGGGGCTATACCCTACGAGCAGTACTTC
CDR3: CASTDWTGAIPYEQYF

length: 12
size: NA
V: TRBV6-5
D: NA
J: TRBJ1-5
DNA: TGTGCCAGCAGTCCAGGATATCAGCCCCAGCATTTT
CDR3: CASSPGYQPQHF

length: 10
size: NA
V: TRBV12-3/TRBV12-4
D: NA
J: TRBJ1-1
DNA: TGTGCCAGCAGTTTTCGGGAAGCTTTCTTT
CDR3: CASSFREAFF

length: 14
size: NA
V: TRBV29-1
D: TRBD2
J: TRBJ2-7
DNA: TGCAGCGTAGGGGGACTAGCGGCGCCCTACGAGCAGTACTTC
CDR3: CSVGGLAAPYEQYF

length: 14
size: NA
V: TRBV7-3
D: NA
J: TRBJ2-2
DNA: TGTGCCAGCAGCTTAAGTCCAGTCCCCGGGGAGCTGTTTTTT
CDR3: CASSLSPVPGELFF

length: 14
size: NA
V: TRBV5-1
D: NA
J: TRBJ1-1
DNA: TGCGCCAGCAGCCCACAGGATTTGAGCACTGAAGCTTTCTTT
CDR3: CASSPQDLSTEAFF

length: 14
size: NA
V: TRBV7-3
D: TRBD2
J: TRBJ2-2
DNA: TGTGCCAGCAGCTCTAGCGGGGCGGTCGGGGAGCTGTTTTTT
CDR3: CASSSSGAVGELFF

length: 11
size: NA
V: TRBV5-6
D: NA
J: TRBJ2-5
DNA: TGTGCCAGCAGCATTAGAGAGACCCAGTACTTC
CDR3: CASSIRETQYF

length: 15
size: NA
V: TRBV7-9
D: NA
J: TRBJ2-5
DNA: TGTGCCAGCAGCTTTAGTGGGCGCAGTGAAGAGACCCAGTACTTC
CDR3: CASSFSGRSEETQYF

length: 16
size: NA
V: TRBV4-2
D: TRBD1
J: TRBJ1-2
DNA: TGTGCCAGCAGCCAAGATACGCCCGACAGGGCCTATGGCTACACCTTC
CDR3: CASSQDTPDRAYGYTF

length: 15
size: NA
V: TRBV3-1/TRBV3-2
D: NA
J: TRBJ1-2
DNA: TGTGCCAGCAGCCCCAAGGGACTGGGCATCTATGGCTACACCTTC
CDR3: CASSPKGLGIYGYTF